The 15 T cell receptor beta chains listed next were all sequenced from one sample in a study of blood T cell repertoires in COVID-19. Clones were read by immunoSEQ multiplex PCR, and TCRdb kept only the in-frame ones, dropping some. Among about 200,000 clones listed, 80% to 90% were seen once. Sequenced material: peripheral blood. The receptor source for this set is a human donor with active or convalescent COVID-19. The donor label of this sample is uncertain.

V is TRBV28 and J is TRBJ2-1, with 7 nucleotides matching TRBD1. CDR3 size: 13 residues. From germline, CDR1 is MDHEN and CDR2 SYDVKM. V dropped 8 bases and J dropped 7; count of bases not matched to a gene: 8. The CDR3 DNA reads TGTGCCAGCGTCGAGGGGGCTGAGAATGAGCAGTTCTTC. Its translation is CASVEGAENEQFF.

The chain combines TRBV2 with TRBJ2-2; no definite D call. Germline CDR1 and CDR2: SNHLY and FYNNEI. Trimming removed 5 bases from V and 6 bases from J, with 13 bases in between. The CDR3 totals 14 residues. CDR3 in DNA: TGTGCCAGCAGTTTCCGAGGCCGATCCGGGGAGCTGTTTTTT. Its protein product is CASSFRGRSGELFF.

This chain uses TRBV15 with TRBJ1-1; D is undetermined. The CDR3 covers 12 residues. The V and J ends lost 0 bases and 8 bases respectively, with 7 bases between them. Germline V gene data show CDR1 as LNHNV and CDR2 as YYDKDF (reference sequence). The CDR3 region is CATSRDFREAFF. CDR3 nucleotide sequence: TGTGCCACCAGCAGAGATTTCAGAGAAGCTTTCTTT. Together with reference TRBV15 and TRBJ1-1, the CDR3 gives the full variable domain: DAMVIQNPRYQVTQFGKPVTLSCSQTLNHNVMYWYQQKSSQAPKLLFHYYDKDFNNEADTPDNFQSRRPNTSFCFLDIRSPGLGDTAMYLCATSRDFREAFFGQGTRLTVV.

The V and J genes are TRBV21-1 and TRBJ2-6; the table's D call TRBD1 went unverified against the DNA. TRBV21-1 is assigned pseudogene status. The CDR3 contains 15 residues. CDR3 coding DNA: TGTGCCAGCTCTTCGACAGGCAATGGGGCCAACGTCCTGACTTTC. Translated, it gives CASSSTGNGANVLTF.

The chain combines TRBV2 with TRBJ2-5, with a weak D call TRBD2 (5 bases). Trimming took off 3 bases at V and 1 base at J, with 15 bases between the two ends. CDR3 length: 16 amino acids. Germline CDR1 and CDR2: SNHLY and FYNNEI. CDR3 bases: TGTGCCAGCAGTGATGGGTGGAGGCCTAGCCAAGAGACCCAGTACTTC. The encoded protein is CASSDGWRPSQETQYF.

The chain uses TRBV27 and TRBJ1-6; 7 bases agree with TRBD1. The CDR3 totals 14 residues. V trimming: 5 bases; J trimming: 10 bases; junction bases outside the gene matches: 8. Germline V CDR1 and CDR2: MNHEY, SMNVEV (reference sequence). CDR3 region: CASSIKGGESPLHF. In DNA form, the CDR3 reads TGTGCCAGCAGTATAAAAGGGGGCGAGTCACCCCTCCACTTT.

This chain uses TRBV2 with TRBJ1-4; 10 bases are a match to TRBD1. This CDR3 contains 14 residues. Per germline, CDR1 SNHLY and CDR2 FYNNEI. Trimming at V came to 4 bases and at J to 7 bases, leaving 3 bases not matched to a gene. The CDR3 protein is CASSARTGGEKLFF. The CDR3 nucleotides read TGTGCCAGCAGTGCCCGGACAGGGGGTGAAAAACTGTTTTTT.

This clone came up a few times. This CDR3 is CASSLARTSGTDYGYTF. The CDR3 nucleotides are TGCGCCAGCAGCTTGGCACGTACCTCCGGGACTGATTATGGCTACACCTTC. The chain is built from TRBV5-1 and TRBJ1-2, with D tentatively TRBD1 (5 bases). The CDR3 is made up of 17 amino acids. V gave up 0 bases and J gave up 5 bases, with 20 bases separating them. The germline V gene encodes CDR1 SGHRS and CDR2 YFSETQ.

CDR3: CASSLGSSGFYYGYTF. The CDR3 bases are TGTGCCAGCAGCTTAGGGTCGTCAGGGTTCTACTATGGCTACACCTTC. The genes are TRBV11-2 and TRBJ1-2; a possible D gene is TRBD1 (5 bases). Per germline, CDR1 SGHAT and CDR2 FQNNGV. Trimming took off 1 base at V and 3 bases at J, with 15 bases between the two ends. This CDR3 is 16 amino acids long. The whole variable domain, filled in from reference TRBV11-2 and TRBJ1-2, reads EAGVAQSPRYKIIEKRQSVAFWCNPISGHATLYWYQQILGQGPKLLIQFQNNGVVDDSQLPKDRFSAERLKGVDSTLKIQPAKLEDSAVYLCASSLGSSGFYYGYTFGSGTRLTVV.

Here the CDR3 DNA reads TGTGCCAGCTCACCGAGGACAGGGGCGACTGGAAACACCATATATTTT. As protein: CASSPRTGATGNTIYF. V and J are TRBV18 and TRBJ1-3; 9 bases are a match to TRBD1. CDR1 is KGHSH, CDR2 LQKENI, per germline. V lost 3 bases to trimming and J lost 2 bases; unmatched junction nucleotides: 5. The CDR3 sequence is 16 residues long.

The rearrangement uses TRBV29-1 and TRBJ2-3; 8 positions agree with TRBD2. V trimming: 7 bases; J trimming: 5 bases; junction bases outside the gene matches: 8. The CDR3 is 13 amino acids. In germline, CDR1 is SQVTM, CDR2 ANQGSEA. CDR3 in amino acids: CSARALAGDTQYF. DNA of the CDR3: TGCAGCGCCAGAGCGCTAGCGGGAGATACGCAGTATTTT.

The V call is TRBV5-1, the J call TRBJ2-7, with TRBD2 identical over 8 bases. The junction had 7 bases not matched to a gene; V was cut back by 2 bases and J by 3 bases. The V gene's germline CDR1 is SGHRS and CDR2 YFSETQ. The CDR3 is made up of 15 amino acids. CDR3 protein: CASSFGGTSRYEQYF. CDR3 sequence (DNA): TGCGCCAGCAGCTTTGGCGGGACTAGTCGCTACGAGCAGTACTTC.

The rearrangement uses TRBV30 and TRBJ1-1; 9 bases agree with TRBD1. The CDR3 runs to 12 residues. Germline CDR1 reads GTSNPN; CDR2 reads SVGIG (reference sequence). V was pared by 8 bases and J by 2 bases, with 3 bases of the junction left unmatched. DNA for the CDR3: TGTGCCCGGGACAGGGATAACACTGAAGCTTTCTTT. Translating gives CARDRDNTEAFF.

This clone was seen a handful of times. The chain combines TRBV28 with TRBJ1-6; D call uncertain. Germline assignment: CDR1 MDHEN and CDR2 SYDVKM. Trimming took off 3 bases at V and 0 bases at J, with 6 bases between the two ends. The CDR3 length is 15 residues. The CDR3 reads CASSLWSSYNSPLHF. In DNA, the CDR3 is TGTGCCAGCAGTTTGTGGAGCTCCTATAATTCACCCCTCCACTTT.

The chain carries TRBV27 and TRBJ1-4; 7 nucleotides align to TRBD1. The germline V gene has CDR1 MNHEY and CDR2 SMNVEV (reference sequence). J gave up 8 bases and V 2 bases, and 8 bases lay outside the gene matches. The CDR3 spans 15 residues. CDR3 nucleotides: TGTGCCAGCAGTTTAAGGGACAGAACGAAGGAAAAACTGTTTTTT. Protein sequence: CASSLRDRTKEKLFF.